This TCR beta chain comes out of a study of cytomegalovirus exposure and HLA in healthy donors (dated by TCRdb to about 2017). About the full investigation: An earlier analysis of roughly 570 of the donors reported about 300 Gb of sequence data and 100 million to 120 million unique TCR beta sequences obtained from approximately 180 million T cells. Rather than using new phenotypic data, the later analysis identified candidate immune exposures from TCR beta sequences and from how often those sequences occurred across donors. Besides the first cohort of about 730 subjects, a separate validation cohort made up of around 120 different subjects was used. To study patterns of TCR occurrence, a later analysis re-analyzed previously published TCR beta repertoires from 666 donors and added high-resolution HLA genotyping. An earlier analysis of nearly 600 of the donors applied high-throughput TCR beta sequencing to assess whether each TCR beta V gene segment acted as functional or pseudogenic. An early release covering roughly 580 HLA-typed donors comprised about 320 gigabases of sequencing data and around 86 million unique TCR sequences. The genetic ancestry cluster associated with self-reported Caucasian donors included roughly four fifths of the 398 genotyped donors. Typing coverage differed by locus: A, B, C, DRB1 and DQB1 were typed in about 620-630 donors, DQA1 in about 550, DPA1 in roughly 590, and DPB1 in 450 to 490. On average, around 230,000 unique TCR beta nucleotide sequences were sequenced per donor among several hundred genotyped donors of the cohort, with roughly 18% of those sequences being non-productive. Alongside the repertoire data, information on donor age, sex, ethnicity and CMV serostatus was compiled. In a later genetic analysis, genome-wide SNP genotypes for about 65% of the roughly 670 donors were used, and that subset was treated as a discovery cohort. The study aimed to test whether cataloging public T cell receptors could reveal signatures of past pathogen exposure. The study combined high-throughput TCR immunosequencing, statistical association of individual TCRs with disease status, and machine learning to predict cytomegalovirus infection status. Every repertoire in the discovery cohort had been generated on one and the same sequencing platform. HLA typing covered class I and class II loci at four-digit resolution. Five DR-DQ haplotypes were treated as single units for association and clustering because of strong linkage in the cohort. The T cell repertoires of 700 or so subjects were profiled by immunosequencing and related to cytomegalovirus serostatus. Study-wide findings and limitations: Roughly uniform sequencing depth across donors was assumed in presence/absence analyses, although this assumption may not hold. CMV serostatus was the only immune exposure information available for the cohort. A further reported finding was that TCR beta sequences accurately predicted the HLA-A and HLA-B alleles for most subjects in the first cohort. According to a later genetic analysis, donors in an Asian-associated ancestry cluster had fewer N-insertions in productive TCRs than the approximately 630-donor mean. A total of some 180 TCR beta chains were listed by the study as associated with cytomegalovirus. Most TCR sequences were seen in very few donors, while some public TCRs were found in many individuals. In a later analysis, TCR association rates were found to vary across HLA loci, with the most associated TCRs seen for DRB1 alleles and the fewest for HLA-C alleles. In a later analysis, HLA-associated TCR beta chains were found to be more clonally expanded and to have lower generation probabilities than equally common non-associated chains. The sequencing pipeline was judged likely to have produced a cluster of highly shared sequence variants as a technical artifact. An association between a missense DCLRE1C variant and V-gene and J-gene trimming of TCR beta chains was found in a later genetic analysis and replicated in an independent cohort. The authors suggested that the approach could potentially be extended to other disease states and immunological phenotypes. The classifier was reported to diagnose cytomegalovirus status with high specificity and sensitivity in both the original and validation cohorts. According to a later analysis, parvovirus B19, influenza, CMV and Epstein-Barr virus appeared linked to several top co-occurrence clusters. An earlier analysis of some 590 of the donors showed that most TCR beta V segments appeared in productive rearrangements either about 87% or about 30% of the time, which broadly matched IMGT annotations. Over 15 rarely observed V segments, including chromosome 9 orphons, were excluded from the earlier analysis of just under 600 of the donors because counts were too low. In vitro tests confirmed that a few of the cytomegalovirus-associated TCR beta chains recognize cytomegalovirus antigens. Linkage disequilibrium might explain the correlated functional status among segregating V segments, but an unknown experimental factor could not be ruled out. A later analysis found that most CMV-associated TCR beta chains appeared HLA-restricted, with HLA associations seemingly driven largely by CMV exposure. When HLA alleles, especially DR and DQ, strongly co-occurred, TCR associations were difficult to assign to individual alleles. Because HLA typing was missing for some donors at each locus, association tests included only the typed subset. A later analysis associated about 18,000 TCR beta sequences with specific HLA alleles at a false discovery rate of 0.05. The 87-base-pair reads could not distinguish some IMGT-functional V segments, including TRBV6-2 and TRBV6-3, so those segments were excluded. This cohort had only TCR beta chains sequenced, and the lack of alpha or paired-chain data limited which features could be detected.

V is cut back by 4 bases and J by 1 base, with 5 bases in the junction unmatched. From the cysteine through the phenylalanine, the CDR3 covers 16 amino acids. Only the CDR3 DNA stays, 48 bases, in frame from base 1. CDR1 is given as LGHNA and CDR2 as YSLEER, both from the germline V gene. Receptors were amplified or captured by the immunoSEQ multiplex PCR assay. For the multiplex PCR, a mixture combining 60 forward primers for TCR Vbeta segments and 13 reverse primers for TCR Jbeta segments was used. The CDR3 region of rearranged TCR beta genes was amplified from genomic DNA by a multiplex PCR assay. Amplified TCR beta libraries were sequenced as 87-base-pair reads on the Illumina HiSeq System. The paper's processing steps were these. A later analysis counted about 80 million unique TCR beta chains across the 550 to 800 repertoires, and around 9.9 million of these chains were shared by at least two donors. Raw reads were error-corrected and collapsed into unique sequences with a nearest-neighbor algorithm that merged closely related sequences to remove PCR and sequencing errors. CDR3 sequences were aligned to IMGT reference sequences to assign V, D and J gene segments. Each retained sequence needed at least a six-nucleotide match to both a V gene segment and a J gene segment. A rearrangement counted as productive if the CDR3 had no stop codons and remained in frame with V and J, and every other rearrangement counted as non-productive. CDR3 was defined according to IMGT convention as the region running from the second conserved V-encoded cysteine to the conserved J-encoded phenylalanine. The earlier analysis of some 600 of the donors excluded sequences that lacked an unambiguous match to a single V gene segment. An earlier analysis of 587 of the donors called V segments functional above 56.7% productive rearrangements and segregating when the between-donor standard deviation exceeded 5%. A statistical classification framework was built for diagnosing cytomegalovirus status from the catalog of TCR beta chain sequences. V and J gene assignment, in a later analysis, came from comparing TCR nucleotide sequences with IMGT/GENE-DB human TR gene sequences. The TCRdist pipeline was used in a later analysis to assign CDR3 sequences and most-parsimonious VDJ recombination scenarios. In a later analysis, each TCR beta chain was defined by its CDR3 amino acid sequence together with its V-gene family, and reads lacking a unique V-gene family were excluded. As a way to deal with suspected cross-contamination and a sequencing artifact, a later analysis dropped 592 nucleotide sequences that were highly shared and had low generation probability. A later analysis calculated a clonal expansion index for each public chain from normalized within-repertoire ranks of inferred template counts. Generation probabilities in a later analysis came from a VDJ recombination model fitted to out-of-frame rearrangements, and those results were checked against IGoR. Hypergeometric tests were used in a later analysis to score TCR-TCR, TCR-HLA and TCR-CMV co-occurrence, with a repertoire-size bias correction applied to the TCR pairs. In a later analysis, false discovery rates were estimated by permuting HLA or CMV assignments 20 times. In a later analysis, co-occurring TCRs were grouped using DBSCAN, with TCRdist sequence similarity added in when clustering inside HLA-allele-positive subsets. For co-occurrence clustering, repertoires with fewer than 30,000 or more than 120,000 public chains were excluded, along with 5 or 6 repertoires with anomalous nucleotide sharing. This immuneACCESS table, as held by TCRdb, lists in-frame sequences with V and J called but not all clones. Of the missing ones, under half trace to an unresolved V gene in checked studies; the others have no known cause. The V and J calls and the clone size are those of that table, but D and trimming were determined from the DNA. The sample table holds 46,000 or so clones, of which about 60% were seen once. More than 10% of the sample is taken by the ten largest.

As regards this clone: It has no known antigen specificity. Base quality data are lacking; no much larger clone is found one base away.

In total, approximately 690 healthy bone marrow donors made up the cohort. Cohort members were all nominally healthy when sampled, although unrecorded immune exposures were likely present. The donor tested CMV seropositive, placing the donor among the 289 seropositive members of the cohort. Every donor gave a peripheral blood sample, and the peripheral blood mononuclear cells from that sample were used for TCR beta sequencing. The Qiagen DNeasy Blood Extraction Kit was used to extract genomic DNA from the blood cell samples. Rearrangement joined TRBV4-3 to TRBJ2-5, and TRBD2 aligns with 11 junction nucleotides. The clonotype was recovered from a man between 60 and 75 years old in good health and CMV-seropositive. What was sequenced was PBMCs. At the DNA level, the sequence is TGCGCCAGCAGCCCATGGACTAGCGGGCTCCAAGAGACCCAGTACTTC. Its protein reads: CASSPWTSGLQETQYF.